This TCR beta chain was profiled in a study of shared clonotypes between healthy human individuals. Sequencing was performed with immunoSEQ multiplex PCR; in TCRdb, only in-frame clones are kept and a portion is missing. The table shows about 470,000 clones, with around 79% occurring only once. This clone was seen only a few times. Trimming removed 6 bases at V and 5 bases at J, with 26 bases between. This CDR3 has 17 amino acids. Germline CDR1 reads MDHEN; CDR2 reads SYDVKM. V and J are TRBV28 and TRBJ2-7; D is tentatively TRBD1 or TRBD2 (5 bases each). The clonotype comes from a woman in her thirties or forties in good health. Some clones in this sample may be carry-over from other donors' samples. The sequencing sample was made of PBMCs. The CDR3 nucleotides are TGTGCCAGCAGCCTCATGAGCCGGGACGGCCGAGGGAACGAGCAGTACTTC. It codes for CASSLMSRDGRGNEQYF.